This paragraph covers one T cell receptor (beta chain) sequence. V lost 0 bases, J lost 7 bases, and 13 bases lay in between. CDR3 length: 15 residues. CDR1 is MNHEY and CDR2 is SVGAGI in the germline V gene. This sample is drawn from a study of blood T cell repertoires in COVID-19. Assay used: immunoSEQ multiplex PCR; TCRdb lists only in-frame clones, some missing. The sample carries 65,000 to 95,000 clones, 80% to 90% recorded once. The clonotype comes from a man aged 80 or over with acute or convalescent COVID-19. The sample consisted of peripheral blood. J is TRBJ1-3 and V is TRBV6-5; D possibly corresponds to TRBD1 (6 bases). DNA of the CDR3: TGTGCCAGCAGTTACTCGGGCAGGGGTGGGAACACCATATATTTT. Translated, it gives CASSYSGRGGNTIYF.